Here is one T cell receptor beta chain with its context. Its cognate antigen is unknown. The data derive from a study of human T cells and chemical hapten exposure. The germline V and J ends were trimmed by 7 bases and 0 bases, with 9 bases remaining between them. Germline V gene lookup returns CDR1 MDHEN and CDR2 SYDVKM. The CDR3 consists of 13 residues. Original methodology: From approximately 25,000 to 650,000 TCRs were found per sample, with a median of 95,638. TCRdb re-called the RACE reads through MiXCR, storing one row per CDR3 protein. These V and J calls are TCRdb output, not the study's own analysis. The table shows a few hundred thousand distinct CDR3 sequences, with about 8.6% occurring only once. As to time point: pre-sensitization, week 0. Described treatment: therapeutic diphenylcyclopropenone sensitization with weekly scalp DPC. Regarding the study as a whole: High-frequency TCRs, those above 1 in 1000, stayed the same after DPC sensitization.

The sample in question was whole blood, obtained in connection with sensitization to the hapten diphenylcyclopropenone (DPC). The sequence derives from a woman aged 40 to 50 with alopecia areata. Some clones in this sample may be carry-over from other donors' samples. The chain couples TRBV28 to TRBJ1-1; D is uncertain. CDR3 residues: CASNKGMNTEAFF. The CDR3, as DNA: TGTGCCAGCAATAAGGGCATGAACACTGAAGCTTTCTTT.